A selection of T cell receptor beta chains follows, all from one sample in a study of metastatic and nonmetastatic thyroid tumors. TCRdb reassembled clones from the PCR reads with MiXCR. The profile shows 30,000 to 35,000 clones, about 20% of them singletons. The sequenced sample consisted of tumor tissue. These receptors originate from a male donor with papillary thyroid cancer or a benign thyroid nodule (not recorded which). Some clones in this sample may be carry-over from other donors' samples. Both conserved end residues are part of each CDR3. Each record gives: V gene, CDR3 protein.

TRBV6-1 | CASSRAGVSTGELFF
TRBV7-2 | CARSQIKGEQFF
TRBV6-2/TRBV6-3 | CASSYSNWETQYF
TRBV7-2 | CASSARGDGELFF
TRBV28 | CASKSQETQYF
TRBV5-4 | CASSSGQGYSPLHF
TRBV28 | CASSWGQGWKEKLFF
TRBV28 | CASKKPGQVNEKLFF
TRBV7-2 | CASSLAGPNYGYTF
TRBV12-3/TRBV12-4 | CASSLVGGSVQPQHF
TRBV7-9 | CASSLVSDSYEQYF
TRBV12-3/TRBV12-4 | CASSPNSGGLYEQYF
TRBV30 | CAFRDRGFYEQYF
TRBV20-1 | CSARSPGLLAGGEQFF
TRBV20-1 | CSARETFYTF
TRBV7-9 | CASSYVAGGDNEQFF
TRBV2 | CASTGQGSYEQYF
TRBV5-1 | CASSSNPGPYEQYF
TRBV12-3/TRBV12-4 | CASSSGTRNQPQHF
TRBV19 | CASRRSGDTQYF
TRBV6-1 | CASSPSAQLRRYTF
TRBV6-2/TRBV6-3 | CASIYDDQRPRYNEQFF